This T cell receptor beta chain was retrieved from a study of post-analysis software for immune sequencing data. Across the study: Recorded disease courses covered relapsing-remitting, secondary progressive and progressive-relapsing multiple sclerosis. Some patients had no subtype annotation.

Every TCR beta cDNA library bore unique molecular identifiers. Researchers reported approximately 500,000 cDNA molecules coming from about 0.98 to 11 million T cells. TCRdb independently ran MiXCR on the PCR reads; one entry per CDR3 protein. Found here are some 190,000 distinct CDR3 sequences, roughly 30% of them singletons; the top ten hold 3% to 3.5%. Germline assignment: CDR1 DFQATT and CDR2 SNEGSKA (reference sequence). This CDR3 is 13 amino acids long. V shed 3 bases and J shed 4 bases, with 12 bases lying between them. General study results and limits: There was significantly lower normalized Chao1 diversity in multiple sclerosis patients than in controls. Controls showed lower frequencies than patients for 4 or 5 TRBV segments, and TRBV5-6, TRBV5-1 and TRBV20-1 were among these.

Points on this clonotype: What it recognizes is unknown.

The sample was blood. The gene calls are TRBV20-1 and TRBJ1-1; TRBD1 is a possible D gene (5 bases). The clonotype comes from a girl aged 2 to 17 with multiple sclerosis. The CDR3 reads CSASGQGLTEAFF. The CDR3, as DNA: TGCAGTGCTAGTGGGCAGGGCCTCACTGAAGCTTTCTTT.